This T cell receptor (beta chain) was identified in a study of blood T cell repertoires in COVID-19. Study background: From the United States, Italy and Spain came samples of acute and convalescent COVID-19. T cells, B-cell-depleted T cells, or PBMCs supplied cDNA or gDNA.

In the original analysis: Nucleated cell counts were estimated from reference gene primer amplification. The table came from immunoSEQ multiplex PCR; TCRdb's copy has only in-frame clones and leaves some out. V and J calls and clone size are given by that table; D and trimming were obtained from the DNA. The sample records approximately 150,000 clones, approximately 80% being singletons. V dropped 6 bases and J dropped 8 bases, with 10 bases sitting between them. The length of the CDR3 is 10 residues. The germline V gene encodes CDR1 DFQATT and CDR2 SNEGSKA (reference sequence). The sequencing input was PBMCs or T cells enriched from blood (not recorded which). The rearrangement joins TRBV20-1 to TRBJ1-2; D gene uncertain. The sequence was collected from a man between 65 and 79 years old who had been exposed to COVID-19. In DNA form, the CDR3 reads TGCAGTGCCGGACTCAACGGCTACACCTTC. Amino acids: CSAGLNGYTF.